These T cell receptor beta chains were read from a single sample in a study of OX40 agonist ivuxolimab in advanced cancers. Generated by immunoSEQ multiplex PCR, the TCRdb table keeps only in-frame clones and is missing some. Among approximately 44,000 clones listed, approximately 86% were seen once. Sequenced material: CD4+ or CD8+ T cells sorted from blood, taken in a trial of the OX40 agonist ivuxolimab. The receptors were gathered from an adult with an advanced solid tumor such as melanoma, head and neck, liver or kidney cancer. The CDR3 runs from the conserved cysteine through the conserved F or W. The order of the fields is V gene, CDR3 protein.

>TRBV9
CASSVASGGMKFF
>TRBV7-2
CASSWGQGSGKLFF
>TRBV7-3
CASSFSGTGADEQFF
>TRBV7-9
CASSLKDRVETQYF
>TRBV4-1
CASSHALQGLGNTEAFF
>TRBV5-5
CASTRSVGQGDTEAFF
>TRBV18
CASSLGTADLNTEAFF
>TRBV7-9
CASSQGQGGYGYTF
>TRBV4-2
CASSQGTSYNSPLHF
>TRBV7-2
CASTTGAGTGIYGYTF
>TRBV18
CASSTSTGVLSNQPQHF
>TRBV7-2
CASSLFTDTQYF
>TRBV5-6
CASSFLDGRNYGYTF
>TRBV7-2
CASSLNRGRETQYF
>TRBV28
CASTPRWQYYGYTF
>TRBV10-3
CAISEGTGGTEKLFF
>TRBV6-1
CASSGQGQNEQFF
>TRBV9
CASSVGSEASQYF
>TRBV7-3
CASSSGMGSPLHF
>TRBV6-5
CASNRGGDPYNEQFF
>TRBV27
CASSLDGRGLGYTF
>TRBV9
CASKASGNEQFF
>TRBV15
CATRDNTYEQYF
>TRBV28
CASSSLTRAYNSPLHF
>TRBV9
CASRDYTDTQYF
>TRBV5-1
CASLSGGAAYNEQFF
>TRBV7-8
CASSQSGQGTNTIYF
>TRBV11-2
CASSGGLSGSYGYTF
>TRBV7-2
CASSLGVGFATQYF